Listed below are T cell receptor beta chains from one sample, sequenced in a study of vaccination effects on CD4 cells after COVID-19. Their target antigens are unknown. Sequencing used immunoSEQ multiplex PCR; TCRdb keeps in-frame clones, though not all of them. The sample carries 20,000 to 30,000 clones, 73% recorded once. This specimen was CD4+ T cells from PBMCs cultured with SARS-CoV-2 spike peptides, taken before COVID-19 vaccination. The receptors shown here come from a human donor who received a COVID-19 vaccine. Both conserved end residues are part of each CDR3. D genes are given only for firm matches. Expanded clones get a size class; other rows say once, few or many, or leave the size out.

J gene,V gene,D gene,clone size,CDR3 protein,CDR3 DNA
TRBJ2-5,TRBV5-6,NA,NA,CASSSGEGKTQYF,TGTGCCAGCAGCTCAGGGGAAGGGAAGACCCAGTACTTC
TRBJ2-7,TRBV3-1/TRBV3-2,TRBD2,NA,CASTLTSGDSYEQYF,TGTGCCAGCACCCTGACTAGCGGGGACTCCTACGAGCAGTACTTC
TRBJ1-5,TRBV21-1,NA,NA,CASSPVDRGYNLLSNQPQHF,TGTGCCAGCAGCCCCGTAGACAGGGGTTATAACCTTCTTAGCAATCAGCCCCAGCATTTT
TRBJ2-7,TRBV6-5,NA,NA,CASMIREYYEQYF,TGTGCCAGCATGATCCGGGAGTATTACGAGCAGTACTTC
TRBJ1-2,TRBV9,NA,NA,CASGGGHINYGYTF,TGTGCCAGCGGCGGAGGACACATTAACTATGGCTACACCTTC
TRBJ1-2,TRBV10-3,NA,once,CAISESGHSGYTF,TGTGCCATCAGTGAGTCGGGACATTCCGGCTACACCTTC
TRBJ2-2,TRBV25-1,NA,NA,CASNPRSSGSTGELFF,TGTGCCAGCAATCCTCGGAGCTCAGGGTCCACCGGGGAGCTGTTTTTT
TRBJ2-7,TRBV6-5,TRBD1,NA,CASRRTGTYEQYF,TGTGCCAGCAGAAGGACAGGGACGTACGAGCAGTACTTC
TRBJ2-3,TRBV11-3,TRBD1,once,CASSHGQVGWDTQYF,TGTGCCAGCAGCCACGGACAGGTCGGCTGGGATACGCAGTATTTT
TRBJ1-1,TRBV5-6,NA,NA,CASRGTNRVGGDTEAFF,TGTGCCAGCAGGGGAACAAACAGGGTGGGTGGGGACACTGAAGCTTTCTTT
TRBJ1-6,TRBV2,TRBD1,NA,CASSDSGQPNSPLHF,TGTGCCAGCAGTGACTCGGGACAGCCTAATTCACCCCTCCACTTT
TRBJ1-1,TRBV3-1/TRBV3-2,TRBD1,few,CASSQGGTVEAFF,TGTGCCAGCAGCCAAGGGGGGACAGTTGAAGCTTTCTTT
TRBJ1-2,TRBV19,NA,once,CASSIEKGVTYGYTF,TGTGCCAGTAGTATAGAGAAGGGGGTCACCTATGGCTACACCTTC
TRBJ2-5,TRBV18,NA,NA,CASSPQARVEQETQYF,TGTGCCAGCTCACCACAGGCCAGGGTGGAGCAAGAGACCCAGTACTTC
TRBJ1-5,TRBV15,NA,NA,CATSTGANSNQPQHF,TGTGCCACCAGCACTGGTGCGAATAGCAATCAGCCCCAGCATTTT
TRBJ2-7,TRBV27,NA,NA,CASSFDDRPYEQYF,TGTGCCAGCAGTTTCGACGACAGACCCTACGAGCAGTACTTC
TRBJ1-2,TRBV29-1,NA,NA,CSVEDRRDTYTF,TGCAGCGTTGAAGATCGTCGGGACACATACACCTTC
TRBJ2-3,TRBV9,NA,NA,CASSVSSHSTDTQYF,TGTGCCAGCAGCGTTTCTAGCCATTCCACAGATACGCAGTATTTT
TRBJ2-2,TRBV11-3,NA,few,CASSLFRGQNTGELFF,TGTGCCAGCAGCTTATTTCGGGGACAGAACACCGGGGAGCTGTTTTTT
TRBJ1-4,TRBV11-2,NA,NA,CASSLEVREKLFF,TGTGCCAGCAGCTTAGAAGTTAGGGAAAAACTGTTTTTT
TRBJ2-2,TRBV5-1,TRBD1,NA,CASRIDRVNTGELFF,TGCGCCAGCAGAATCGACAGGGTTAACACCGGGGAGCTGTTTTTT
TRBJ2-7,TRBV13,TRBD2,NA,CASSSRARLAGAPYEQYF,TGTGCCAGCAGCTCGCGAGCGAGACTAGCGGGAGCCCCCTACGAGCAGTACTTC
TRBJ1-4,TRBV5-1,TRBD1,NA,CASSDGTVGEKLFF,TGCGCCAGCAGCGACGGGACAGTTGGTGAAAAACTGTTTTTT
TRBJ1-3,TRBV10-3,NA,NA,CAISAGAGNTIYF,TGTGCCATCTCGGCAGGGGCTGGAAACACCATATATTTT
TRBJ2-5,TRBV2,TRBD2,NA,CASSVGLAGGRETQYF,TGTGCCAGCAGTGTAGGCCTAGCGGGAGGGCGGGAGACCCAGTACTTC
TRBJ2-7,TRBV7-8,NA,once,CASSLVSRPEQYF,TGTGCCAGCAGCTTGGTTAGCAGGCCCGAGCAGTACTTC
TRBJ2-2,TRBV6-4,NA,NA,CASSERDTGELFF,TGTGCCAGCAGTGAACGAGACACCGGGGAGCTGTTTTTT
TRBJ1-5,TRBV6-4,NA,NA,CASSPGPLNQPQHF,TGTGCCAGCAGCCCGGGACCCCTAAATCAGCCCCAGCATTTT
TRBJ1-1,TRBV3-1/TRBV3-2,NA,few,CASSQGGHSNTEAFF,TGTGCCAGCAGCCAAGGAGGACATTCGAACACTGAAGCTTTCTTT
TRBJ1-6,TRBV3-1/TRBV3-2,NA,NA,CASSHREAPLHF,TGTGCCAGCAGCCACAGAGAGGCACCCCTCCACTTT
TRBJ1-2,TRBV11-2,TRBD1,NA,CASSQDRGTSGYTF,TGTGCCAGCAGCCAGGACAGGGGAACCTCTGGCTACACCTTC
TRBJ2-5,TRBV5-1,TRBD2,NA,CASSLISGEGETQYF,TGCGCCAGCAGCTTGATTAGCGGGGAGGGGGAGACCCAGTACTTC
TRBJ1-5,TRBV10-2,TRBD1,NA,CASRGQGLQPQHF,TGCGCCAGCAGGGGACAGGGTTTGCAGCCCCAGCATTTT
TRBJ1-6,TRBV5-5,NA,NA,CASSLEWDSLSPLHF,TGTGCCAGCAGCTTGGAGTGGGATAGCCTTTCACCCCTCCACTTT
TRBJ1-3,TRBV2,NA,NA,CASSEFGIGNSGNTIYF,TGTGCCAGCAGTGAATTTGGGATAGGCAACTCTGGAAACACCATATATTTT
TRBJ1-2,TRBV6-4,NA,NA,CASSDWASGYTF,TGTGCCAGCAGTGACTGGGCTTCTGGCTACACCTTC
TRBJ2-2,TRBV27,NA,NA,CASAMGGNTGELFF,TGTGCCAGCGCGATGGGGGGAAACACCGGGGAGCTGTTTTTT
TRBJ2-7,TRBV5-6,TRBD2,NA,CASSGTSGSYEQYF,TGTGCCAGCAGCGGGACTAGCGGATCTTACGAGCAGTACTTC
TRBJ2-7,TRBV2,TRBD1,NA,CASRTGGTSYEQYF,TGTGCCAGCAGGACAGGGGGTACCTCCTACGAGCAGTACTTC
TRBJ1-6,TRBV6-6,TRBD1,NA,CASSPLTTGWNSPLHF,TGTGCCAGCAGTCCCCTGACGACAGGGTGGAATTCACCCCTCCACTTT
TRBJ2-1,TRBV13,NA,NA,CASSSSAWRTYNEQFF,TGTGCCAGCAGCTCCTCGGCCTGGCGTACCTACAATGAGCAGTTCTTC
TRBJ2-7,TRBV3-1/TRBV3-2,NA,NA,CASSHGQGEQYF,TGTGCCAGCAGCCACGGCCAAGGCGAGCAGTACTTC
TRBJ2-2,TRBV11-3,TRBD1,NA,CASSLEGQVTGELFF,TGTGCCAGCAGCTTAGAAGGACAGGTCACCGGGGAGCTGTTTTTT
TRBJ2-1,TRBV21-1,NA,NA,CASTQEWVTRNNEQFF,TGTGCCAGCACCCAAGAATGGGTAACGCGTAACAATGAGCAGTTCTTC
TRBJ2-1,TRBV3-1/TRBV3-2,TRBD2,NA,CASSQGGTSWPPEQFF,TGTGCCAGCAGCCAAGGTGGGACTAGTTGGCCCCCTGAGCAGTTCTTC
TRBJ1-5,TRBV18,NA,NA,CASSQGRNQPQHF,TGTGCCAGCTCCCAAGGACGGAATCAGCCCCAGCATTTT
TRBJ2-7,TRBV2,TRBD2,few,CASSGTGGNWRQYF,TGTGCCAGCAGCGGGACGGGGGGGAATTGGAGGCAGTACTTC
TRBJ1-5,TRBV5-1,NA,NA,CAIRPGDQPQHF,TGCGCCATCAGACCGGGGGATCAGCCCCAGCATTTT
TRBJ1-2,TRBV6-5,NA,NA,CASGREINYGYTF,TGTGCCTCCGGACGGGAGATTAACTATGGCTACACCTTC
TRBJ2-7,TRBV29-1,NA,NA,CSVAASGAPYEQYF,TGCAGCGTAGCCGCCAGCGGAGCCCCCTACGAGCAGTACTTC
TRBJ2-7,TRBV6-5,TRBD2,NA,CASSYSPAGGREQYF,TGTGCCAGCAGTTACTCTCCAGCGGGAGGGCGCGAGCAGTACTTC
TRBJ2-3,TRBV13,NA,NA,CASSARAGTVVDTQYF,TGTGCCAGCAGCGCGCGGGCAGGGACCGTGGTAGATACGCAGTATTTT
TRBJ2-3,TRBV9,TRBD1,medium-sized,CASGTDDYTQYF,TGTGCCAGCGGGACAGACGATTATACGCAGTATTTT
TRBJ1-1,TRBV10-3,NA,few,CAISESTEAFF,TGTGCCATCAGTGAGTCAACTGAAGCTTTCTTT
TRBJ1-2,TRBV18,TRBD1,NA,CASSTTGGLGYGYTF,TGTGCCAGCTCAACGACAGGGGGCTTGGGCTATGGCTACACCTTC
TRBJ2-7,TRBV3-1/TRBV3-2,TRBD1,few,CASRPGQGGSYEQYF,TGTGCCAGCCGACCTGGACAGGGGGGATCCTACGAGCAGTACTTC
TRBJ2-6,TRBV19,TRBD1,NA,CASSIKGRGSPGANVLTF,TGTGCCAGTAGTATAAAGGGCAGGGGGTCCCCTGGGGCCAACGTCCTGACTTTC
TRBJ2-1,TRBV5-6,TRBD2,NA,CASSLGTSLEQFF,TGTGCCAGCAGCTTGGGGACTAGCCTTGAGCAGTTCTTC
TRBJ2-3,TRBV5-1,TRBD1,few,CASSLAYTGGGLDTQYF,TGCGCCAGCAGCTTGGCCTATACAGGGGGTGGGCTAGATACGCAGTATTTT
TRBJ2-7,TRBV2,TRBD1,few,CASTLNTGVNF,TGTGCCAGCACTCTCAATACAGGGGTTAACTTC